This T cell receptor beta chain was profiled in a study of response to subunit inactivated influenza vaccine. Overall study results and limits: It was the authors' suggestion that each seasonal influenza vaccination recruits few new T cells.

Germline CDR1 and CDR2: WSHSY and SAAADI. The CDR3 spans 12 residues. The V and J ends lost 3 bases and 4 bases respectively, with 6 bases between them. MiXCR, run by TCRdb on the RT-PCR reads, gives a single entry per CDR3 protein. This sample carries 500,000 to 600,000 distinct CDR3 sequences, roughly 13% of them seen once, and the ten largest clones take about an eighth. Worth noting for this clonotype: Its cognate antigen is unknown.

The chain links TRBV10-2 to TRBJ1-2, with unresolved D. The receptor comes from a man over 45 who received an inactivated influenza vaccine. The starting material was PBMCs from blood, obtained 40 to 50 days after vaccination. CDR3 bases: TGCGCCAGCAGTGATGTCCGCTATGGCTACACCTTC. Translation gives CASSDVRYGYTF.